Below are 21 T cell receptor beta chains sequenced from a single sample in a study of CD8+CD57+ T cells in acquired aplastic anemia. Genomic DNA, serving as template, underwent TCR beta VDJ and CDR3 profiling. Using its own MiXCR run on the reads, TCRdb lists one record per CDR3 protein. The repertoire holds over 100,000 distinct CDR3 sequences, with around two fifths as singletons. Sequenced sample: sorted CD4+, CD8+, or CD8+CD57+ T cells (not recorded which) from PBMCs. These receptors were collected from a human donor in good health, serving as a control.

This clonotype was recorded at least ten times. The chain recombines TRBV3-1 with TRBJ2-7; 7 nucleotides line up with TRBD1. The CDR3 is 14 residues long. V was pared by 1 base and J by 2 bases, with 2 bases of the junction left unmatched. Germline V gene data show CDR1 as LGHDT and CDR2 as YNNKEL (reference sequence). CDR3 sequence: CASSQGGGAYEQYF. Here the CDR3 DNA reads TGTGCCAGCAGCCAAGGAGGGGGCGCCTACGAGCAGTACTTC.

This clonotype was seen ten or more times. The chain carries TRBV12-3 or TRBV12-4 and TRBJ1-4; the match to TRBD1 covers 7 bases. The CDR3 loop spans 12 amino acids. Trimming removed 1 base from V and 14 bases from J; junction bases left unmatched: 4. As DNA, the CDR3 is TGTGCCAGCAGTTTAGGAGGGGGCTACCTGTTTTTT. This encodes CASSLGGGYLFF.

At least ten counts were recorded for this clonotype. The chain is built from TRBV5-1 and TRBJ1-3; D is ambiguous. The germline gives CDR1 SGHRS, CDR2 YFSETQ. The CDR3 runs to 14 residues. Deletions cut 0 bases from V and 5 bases from J, with 9 bases between. This CDR3 is CASSLGGNRNTIYF. The DNA of the CDR3 is TGCGCCAGCAGCTTGGGAGGGAACCGAAACACCATATATTTT.

This clonotype was observed many times. This chain joins TRBV12-3 or TRBV12-4 and TRBJ2-7; the D call may be TRBD1 or TRBD2 (6 bases each). The CDR3 runs 13 residues. V was pared by 5 bases and J by 2 bases, with 10 bases between. CDR3: CASSPGATYEQYF. The CDR3 bases are TGTGCCAGCAGTCCGGGGGCTACCTACGAGCAGTACTTC.

This clonotype was recorded a few times. CDR3 residues: CASSVGVSGNTIYF. CDR3 bases: TGTGCCAGCAGTGTTGGAGTCTCTGGAAACACCATATATTTT. The chain has TRBV2 and TRBJ1-3, with no clear D. The CDR3 spans 14 residues. Germline CDR1 SNHLY, CDR2 FYNNEI. V lost 4 bases and J 0 bases, leaving 7 bases between the germline ends. The whole variable domain, filled in from reference TRBV2 and TRBJ1-3, reads EPEVTQTPSHQVTQMGQEVILRCVPISNHLYFYWYRQILGQKVEFLVSFYNNEISEKSEIFDDQFSVERPDGSNFTLKIRSTKLEDSAMYFCASSVGVSGNTIYFGEGSWLTVV.

The table lists this clonotype with a few counts. The CDR3, as DNA: TGTGCCAGCAGGTCCCTGGGTAGGAACACTGAAGCTTTCTTT. Its translation: CASRSLGRNTEAFF. This chain connects TRBV5-6 to TRBJ1-1; no clear D. CDR1 and CDR2 (germline): SGHDT, YYEEEE. This CDR3 has 14 residues. Trimming removed 5 bases at V and 1 base at J, with 12 bases between.

This clonotype was recorded at least ten times. V is TRBV6-1 and J is TRBJ1-5; TRBD1 is a possible D gene (5 bases). The germline V gene encodes CDR1 MNHNS and CDR2 SASEGT. This CDR3 is built from 13 residues. Trimming cost V 8 bases and J 5 bases, with 13 bases left between them. CDR3 amino acids: CASRGGVDQPQHF. In nucleotides, the CDR3 is TGTGCCAGCCGGGGGGGGGTGGATCAGCCCCAGCATTTT.

Details on this clonotype: A junction end diverges from the germline sequence, so it may reflect a read error. This chain joins TRBV29-1 and TRBJ2-6, with no clear D. Germline CDR1 SQVTM, CDR2 ANQGSEA. CDR3 length: 10 residues. The CDR3 loop is CSVVPDTEAF. CDR3 in DNA: TGCAGCGTTGTACCGGATACTGAAGCTTTC.

The V gene is TRBV2, the J gene TRBJ1-2; 8 bases agree with TRBD1. The CDR3 has 15 amino acids. Looked up from germline, CDR1 is SNHLY and CDR2 is FYNNEI. Trimming removed 5 bases from V and 5 bases from J; junction bases left unmatched: 10. The chain's CDR3 is CASSSGTGDRYGYTF. Here the CDR3 DNA reads TGTGCCAGCAGTTCCGGGACAGGCGACCGTTATGGCTACACCTTC.

With regard to this clonotype: This may be a read error: a much more frequent sequence differs by one nucleotide. V usage is TRBV6-2 or TRBV6-3 and J usage is TRBJ1-1; D ambiguous. This CDR3 comprises 12 residues. The germline V gene has CDR1 MNHEY and CDR2 SVGEGT. The CDR3 DNA reads TGTGCCAGCAGTTCGGTCCCCACTGGAGCTTTCTTT. Translating it yields CASSSVPTGAFF.

In this sample, this clonotype turned up once. The DNA of the CDR3 is TGTGCCACCAGCATGATGGGGGGCACTGAAGCTTTCTTT. Translation gives CATSMMGGTEAFF. The genes are TRBV15 and TRBJ1-1; a weak D match, TRBD1 (5 bases). Germline assignment: CDR1 LNHNV and CDR2 YYDKDF (reference sequence). This CDR3 spans 13 amino acids. The V end was cut by 4 bases, the J end by 4 bases, with 10 bases between.

This chain connects TRBV5-6 to TRBJ2-5; 7 bases agree with TRBD1. The junction had 11 bases not matched to a gene; V was cut back by 5 bases and J by 1 base. Germline V lookup: CDR1 SGHDT, CDR2 YYEEEE. CDR3 length equals 16 residues. CDR3 DNA sequence: TGTGCCAGCAGTCCCCCTTTCCGGGACAGCCAAGAGACCCAGTACTTC. Protein product: CASSPPFRDSQETQYF.

This rearrangement joins TRBV19 to TRBJ2-7, with D possibly being TRBD1 (6 bases). The CDR3 is 15 residues long. Germline V gene lookup returns CDR1 LNHDA and CDR2 SQIVND (reference sequence). V shed 2 bases and J shed 4 bases, with 15 bases lying between them. CDR3 loop: CASSILGGSRYEQYF. In DNA form, the CDR3 reads TGTGCCAGTAGTATATTAGGGGGATCCCGTTACGAGCAGTACTTC. Filled out from reference TRBV19 and TRBJ2-7, the complete variable domain reads DGGITQSPKYLFRKEGQNVTLSCEQNLNHDAMYWYRQDPGQGLRLIYYSQIVNDFQKGDIAEGYSVSREKKESFPLTVTSAQKNPTAFYLCASSILGGSRYEQYFGPGTRLTVT.

On this clonotype: A read error may produce the germline difference seen at one junction end. The chain couples TRBV25-1 to TRBJ2-7; D gene ambiguous. CDR1 and CDR2 from the germline V gene are MGHDK and SYGVNS. There are 13 residues in the CDR3. The CDR3 sequence is CASRERSSHEQYF. Here the CDR3 DNA reads TGTGCCAGCAGGGAACGCAGCTCCCACGAGCAGTACTTC.

J is TRBJ2-1 and V is TRBV20-1; tentatively, D is TRBD2 (5 bases). The V gene lost 7 bases and the J gene lost 1 base, with 8 bases spanning the gap. CDR3 length: 12 residues. From germline, CDR1 is DFQATT and CDR2 SNEGSKA (reference sequence). For the CDR3, the DNA is TGCAGTGGGGGAGTTTCCTACAATGAGCAGTTCTTC. Protein sequence: CSGGVSYNEQFF.

About this clonotype itself: Since a much larger clone is just one base distant, this may be a read error. V is TRBV18 and J is TRBJ2-5; 7 bases map to TRBD1. The trim removed 3 bases at V and 7 bases at J, leaving 11 bases unmatched. The CDR3 sequence is 15 residues long. Germline-derived CDR1 and CDR2 are KGHSH and LQKENI. The CDR3 DNA is TGTGCCAGCTCACCTCTGACAGGGATGGTAGGGACCCAGTACTTC. Amino acid sequence: CASSPLTGMVGTQYF.

This clonotype was found a few times. This chain links TRBV18 with TRBJ1-2; 8 bases are a match to TRBD1. The germline V gene has CDR1 KGHSH and CDR2 LQKENI. V was pared by 3 bases and J by 8 bases, with 11 bases of the junction left unmatched. This CDR3 has 15 residues. The CDR3 DNA reads TGTGCCAGCTCACCGGGAAACAGGGGGAGCTTCGGCTACACCTTC. Amino acids: CASSPGNRGSFGYTF.

A remark on this clonotype: Given the absence of the conserved phenylalanine or tryptophan at the CDR3 end, a read error is likely. CDR3 sequence: CNVVGALHHEQYI. CDR3 coding DNA: TGCAACGTTGTCGGGGCCCTCCACCACGAGCAGTACATC. The chain recombines TRBV29-1 with TRBJ2-7, with D perhaps TRBD1 or TRBD2 (5 bases each). This CDR3 region has 13 residues. CDR1 is SQVTM and CDR2 is ANQGSEA in the germline V gene.

This chain connects TRBV19 to TRBJ1-1; possibly TRBD1 for D (5 bases). The germline V and J ends were trimmed by 2 bases and 7 bases, with 11 bases remaining between them. Germline V gives CDR1 LNHDA, CDR2 SQIVND (reference sequence). The CDR3 is 13 residues long. The CDR3 region is CASSIRSGHEAFF. The CDR3, as DNA: TGTGCCAGTAGTATAAGATCGGGGCATGAAGCTTTCTTT.

The genes are TRBV12-3 or TRBV12-4 and TRBJ1-1; tentatively, D is TRBD1 (6 bases). This CDR3 has 16 residues. V lost 2 bases, J lost 4 bases, and 17 bases lay in between. In DNA form, the CDR3 reads TGTGCCAGCAGTTTATACGCCACAGAAGGGGGCACTGAAGCTTTCTTT. It translates to CASSLYATEGGTEAFF.

This clonotype was seen more than once but under ten times. Being one base from a much bigger clone, this may be a read error. This chain uses TRBV7-9 with TRBJ2-1; perhaps TRBD2 as D (5 bases). This CDR3 comprises 13 residues. Germline assignment: CDR1 SEHNR and CDR2 FQNEAQ (reference sequence). The V gene lost 1 base and the J gene lost 5 bases, with 6 bases spanning the gap. CDR3 protein: CASSLVGNNEQFF. The CDR3 DNA reads as TGTGCCAGCAGCTTAGTCGGGAACAATGAGCAGTTCTTC. Full variable domain (outside the CDR3, taken from reference TRBV7-9 and TRBJ2-1): DTGVSQNPRHKITKRGQNVTFRCDPISEHNRLYWYRQTLGQGPEFLTYFQNEAQLEKSRLLSDRFSAERPKGSFSTLEIQRTEQGDSAMYLCASSLVGNNEQFFGPGTRLTVL.